This section outlines one T cell receptor (beta chain) sequence together with its context. CDR1 is KGHSH and CDR2 is LQKENI in the germline V gene. This CDR3 has 17 residues. Trimming removed 0 bases at V and 8 bases at J, with 22 bases between. The entry originates in a study of control samples from healthy donors and cancer patients. The data were produced by immunoSEQ multiplex PCR, yet TCRdb's version contains in-frame clones alone and is incomplete. The sample holds about 110,000 clones; approximately 90% are singletons and the top ten take less than 4%. The chain is built from TRBV18 and TRBJ1-2; a weak D match, TRBD1 (6 bases). The sequenced material came from PBMCs. The clonotype was recovered from a woman in her sixties with lung cancer. DNA of the CDR3: TGTGCCAGCTCACCACCGGGGACAAGGCCCCTACCAGGGGGCTACACCTTC. This translates into CASSPPGTRPLPGGYTF.